The 7 T cell receptor beta chains in this list originate from one sample, sequenced in a study (dated by TCRdb to the mid-2010s). Library preparation was by RT-PCR. Sequencing instrument: Illumina MiSeq. TCRdb reanalyzed the raw reads on its own, using fastp at Q25 for trimming and MiXCR for clone calling, and kept in-frame beta chains. Entries are consolidated by CDR3 protein sequence, retaining the most common genes and DNA. The table for this sample lists about 700,000 distinct CDR3 sequences; 12% to 15% of them were counted only once. Jointly, the top ten make up 3% to 4.5% of the sample. The source material was memory CD4+ T cells from blood. The receptors come from a female donor in good health, serving as a healthy control.

The chain employs TRBV5-1 and TRBJ1-2, with D tentatively TRBD1 (5 bases). CDR3 length: 13 residues. CDR1 and CDR2 from the germline V gene are SGHRS and YFSETQ. Trimming stripped 0 bases from V and 8 bases from J, with 11 bases between. This CDR3 reads CASSLGAGSGYTF. The CDR3 DNA reads as TGCGCCAGCAGCTTGGGGGCAGGGAGCGGCTACACCTTC.

The chain combines TRBV30 with TRBJ1-2; 11 bases are shared with TRBD1. Germline lookup yields CDR1 GTSNPN and CDR2 SVGIG (reference sequence). CDR3 length: 15 residues. Unmatched junction bases numbered 11, after V lost 5 bases and J lost 6 bases. In DNA, the CDR3 is TGTGCCTGGGGGCGGACAGGGGGCTTAAGGAATGGCTACACCTTC. Its protein is CAWGRTGGLRNGYTF. Full variable domain (rest looked up from reference TRBV30 and TRBJ1-2): SQTIHQWPATLVQPVGSPLSLECTVEGTSNPNLYWYRQAAGRGLQLLFYSVGIGQISSEVPQNLSASRPQDRQFILSSKKLLLSDSGFYLCAWGRTGGLRNGYTFGSGTRLTVV.

This clonotype showed up many times. The J gene is TRBJ2-7, the V gene TRBV12-3 or TRBV12-4; D is ambiguous. CDR3 length: 15 residues. Trimming removed 3 bases at V and 2 bases at J, with 14 bases between. CDR3 protein: CASSFGHQTTYEQYF. The DNA for the CDR3 is TGTGCCAGCAGTTTCGGGCACCAAACAACCTACGAGCAGTACTTC.

This clonotype was observed a handful of times. This chain connects TRBV7-2 to TRBJ1-2; 7 bases are shared with TRBD1. The germline V gene encodes CDR1 SGHTA and CDR2 FQGNSA. This CDR3 has 13 amino acids. V trimming: 6 bases; J trimming: 8 bases; junction bases outside the gene matches: 9. The CDR3 loop reads CASRVPPGGGYTF. The CDR3 DNA follows: TGTGCCAGCAGGGTCCCACCAGGGGGGGGCTACACCTTC.

The sample holds a few counts of this clonotype. This chain joins TRBV10-3 and TRBJ1-3, with D perhaps TRBD1 (5 bases). This CDR3 is 12 amino acids long. Germline loops: CDR1 ENHRY, CDR2 SYGVKD. The V end lost 10 bases, the J end lost 2 bases, and 9 bases lay between the germline ends. DNA for the CDR3: TGTGCCACAAGGGGAGCTGGAAACACCATATATTTT. It specifies CATRGAGNTIYF.

This clonotype was observed at least ten times. The chain combines TRBV5-1 with TRBJ2-7; 7 bases line up with TRBD2. V lost 1 base and J lost 7; bases outside the gene matches: 5. CDR1 and CDR2 from the germline V gene are SGHRS and YFSETQ. CDR3 length: 13 amino acids. CDR3 sequence: CASSLISSGEQYF. The CDR3 DNA reads TGCGCCAGCAGCTTGATCTCTAGCGGTGAGCAGTACTTC.

The genes are TRBV20-1 and TRBJ1-2; no clear D gene. Germline V gene sequence: CDR1 DFQATT, CDR2 SNEGSKA (reference sequence). This CDR3 is 13 amino acids long. V was cut by 5 bases and J by 6 bases, with 16 bases left in between. The CDR3 DNA reads TGCAGTGCTTCAAAAGACATATATAATGGCTACACCTTC. It encodes CSASKDIYNGYTF.